The 10 T cell receptor beta chains below come from one sample, sequenced in a study of cytomegalovirus exposure and HLA in healthy donors. The PCR was carried out with 60 Vbeta primers and 13 Jbeta primers. TCRdb's copy holds only in-frame clones and misses some; the assay was immunoSEQ multiplex PCR. The table lists about 170,000 clones, 60% to 80% of them singletons. The sequenced sample was PBMCs. These receptor sequences come from a middle-aged man in good health and CMV-seronegative.

The chain carries TRBV7-6 and TRBJ2-2; 7 positions match TRBD2. The J segment lost 5 bases and the V segment lost 1 base, leaving 7 bases of the junction unmatched. Germline V gene data show CDR1 as SGHVS and CDR2 as FNYEAQ. The CDR3 sequence is 16 residues long. This chain's CDR3 is CASSLGGGGRTGELFF. CDR3 nucleotides: TGTGCCAGCAGCTTAGGCGGGGGAGGGCGGACCGGGGAGCTGTTTTTT.

The chain joins TRBV7-9 to TRBJ2-7, with D uncertain. V was trimmed by 7 bases and J by 7 bases, leaving 11 bases between them. Per the germline V gene, CDR1 is SEHNR and CDR2 is FQNEAQ (reference sequence). This CDR3 region has 11 residues. The CDR3 sequence: CASTRSEEQYF. The CDR3 region has the DNA TGTGCCAGCACCCGAAGCGAGGAGCAGTACTTC.

V gene TRBV4-1 combines with J gene TRBJ2-3; D is uncertain. The CDR3 has 13 amino acids. Germline V gene lookup returns CDR1 MGHRA and CDR2 YSYEKL. V gave up 4 bases and J gave up 4 bases, with 9 bases separating them. Here the CDR3 reads CASSRVLPDTQYF. The CDR3 DNA reads TGCGCCAGCAGCCGAGTTTTGCCAGATACGCAGTATTTT.

This clone was counted only a few times. The chain uses TRBV29-1 and TRBJ2-7, with 7 bases fitting TRBD1. With V trimmed by 4 bases and J by 6 bases, 12 bases remained unmatched. Germline V lookup: CDR1 SQVTM, CDR2 ANQGSEA. The CDR3 has 14 residues. The CDR3 loop is CSVGQGPQGREQYF. The CDR3 DNA reads as TGCAGCGTTGGACAGGGTCCCCAAGGGCGCGAGCAGTACTTC.

The rearrangement links TRBV6-1 to TRBJ1-1; TRBD1 aligns across 8 bases. The length of the CDR3 is 13 residues. V gave up 5 bases and J gave up 7 bases; unmatched junction bases: 6. Germline CDR1 reads MNHNS; CDR2 reads SASEGT. The CDR3 bases are TGTGCCAGCAGTACTTCAGGGGGCTTTGAAGCTTTCTTT. Translated, it gives CASSTSGGFEAFF.

In this sample, this clone turned up a few times. The rearrangement uses TRBV19 and TRBJ2-3; the D is unclear. The CDR3 consists of 14 residues. Germline loops: CDR1 LNHDA, CDR2 SQIVND (reference sequence). V lost 3 bases, J lost 0 bases, and 7 bases lay in between. The CDR3 loop reads CASSISHSTDTQYF. The CDR3, as DNA: TGTGCCAGTAGTATTAGCCACAGCACAGATACGCAGTATTTT.

The rearrangement uses TRBV5-1 and TRBJ1-1; D is unclear. The germline V gene has CDR1 SGHRS and CDR2 YFSETQ. The CDR3 runs 13 residues. Trimming left V 2 bases short and J 3 bases short, with 8 bases between. The chain's CDR3 is CASSLADDTEAFF. DNA for the CDR3: TGCGCCAGCAGCTTAGCCGATGACACTGAAGCTTTCTTT.

The CDR3 loop reads CASSLVENEQFF. For the CDR3, the DNA is TGTGCCAGCAGCTTAGTGGAGAATGAGCAGTTCTTC. The V gene is TRBV13, the J gene TRBJ2-1; D not certain. Germline-derived CDR1 and CDR2 are PRHDT and FYEKMQ (reference sequence). V was shortened by 1 base and J by 7 bases, with 5 bases between the two germline ends. CDR3 length: 12 amino acids.

The V gene is TRBV7-2, the J gene TRBJ1-1; 9 positions agree with TRBD1. Trimming took 5 bases from V and 5 from J; bases not matched to a gene: 6. The CDR3 sequence is 14 residues long. Germline V gene lookup returns CDR1 SGHTA and CDR2 FQGNSA. DNA of the CDR3: TGTGCCAGCAGCAACAGGGGGCGCAGGACTGAAGCTTTCTTT. It encodes CASSNRGRRTEAFF.

The rearrangement links TRBV6-5 to TRBJ2-1, with D unresolved. Trimming pared 2 bases from V and 4 bases from J, leaving 3 bases between. Germline-derived CDR1 and CDR2 are MNHEY and SVGAGI. CDR3 size: 12 residues. In DNA, the CDR3 is TGTGCCAGCAGTTACCAGTACAATGAGCAGTTCTTC. It is translated as CASSYQYNEQFF.